This T cell receptor beta chain was sequenced during a study of cytomegalovirus exposure and HLA in healthy donors. This clone was counted once. 13 Jbeta primers and 60 Vbeta primers were used for the PCR. The table came from immunoSEQ multiplex PCR; TCRdb's copy has only in-frame clones and leaves some out. Here the sample spans over 85,000 clones, around 78% being singletons. J was trimmed by 5 bases and V by 10 bases; bases with no gene match: 15. The CDR3 contains 15 residues. In germline, CDR1 is ENHRY, CDR2 SYGVKD. Sequencing input: PBMCs. The receptor was derived from a man aged 25 to 45 in good health and CMV-seronegative. The chain uses TRBV10-3 and TRBJ2-5, with 8 bases fitting TRBD2. CDR3 sequence reads: CATYPRESGGETQYF. The DNA of the CDR3 is TGTGCCACTTACCCGCGGGAGTCGGGAGGGGAGACCCAGTACTTC.